This passage covers 27 T cell receptor beta chains from one sample sequenced in a study of T cells in Graves' hyperthyroidism and ophthalmopathy. Amplification targeted TCR beta CDR3 regions from RNA transcripts. The HTBI primer set was used in a first-round RT-PCR of the TCR CDR3. In TCRdb, the multiplex PCR reads were re-called with MiXCR into one record per CDR3 protein. The data hold hundreds of thousands of distinct CDR3 sequences, with 12% to 15% observed a single time. The specimen sequenced was blood. All receptors come from a woman younger than 30 with Graves' hyperthyroidism.

To note about this clonotype: A single base separates this from a much larger clone, so it may be a read error. The CDR3 DNA follows: TGTGCCAGCAGCTGGGGACTAGCGGAAGAGACCCAGTACTTC. Its translation is CASSWGLAEETQYF. V is TRBV7-9 and J is TRBJ2-5; 11 bases map to TRBD2. V shed 4 bases and J 3 bases; nucleotides not matched to a gene: 1. The CDR3 is 14 amino acids. Germline V gives CDR1 SEHNR, CDR2 FQNEAQ (reference sequence).

This clonotype was counted ten times or more. The gene calls are TRBV10-1 and TRBJ2-5; 11 positions match TRBD1. The V gene end was trimmed by 3 bases and the J gene end by 3 bases; junction bases not matched to a gene: 3. Germline assignment: CDR1 WNHNN and CDR2 SYGVQD (reference sequence). This CDR3 has 15 amino acids. CDR3 loop: CASSDGQGAKETQYF. In DNA, the CDR3 is TGCGCCAGCAGTGACGGACAGGGGGCCAAAGAGACCCAGTACTTC.

This clonotype was counted ten times or more. This chain links TRBV2 with TRBJ2-5; either TRBD1 or TRBD2 may fit D (5 bases each). The CDR3 consists of 13 residues. Per germline, CDR1 SNHLY and CDR2 FYNNEI. The V end was cut by 10 bases, the J end by 5 bases, with 17 bases between. CDR3 sequence: CATAGLEGETQYF. For the CDR3, the DNA is TGTGCCACCGCAGGACTCGAGGGGGAGACCCAGTACTTC.

J is TRBJ1-1 and V is TRBV9; D gene unclear. Germline assignment: CDR1 SGDLS and CDR2 YYNGEE. This CDR3 comprises 14 residues. V dropped 0 bases and J dropped 1 base, with 7 bases sitting between them. CDR3 in amino acids: CASSVGGENTEAFF. The CDR3 DNA reads as TGTGCCAGCAGCGTAGGTGGGGAGAACACTGAAGCTTTCTTT.

There are many counts of this clonotype. The chain uses TRBV30 and TRBJ2-7, with a possible D match to TRBD2 (6 bases). CDR1 is GTSNPN and CDR2 is SVGIG in the germline V gene (reference sequence). The V and J ends lost 7 bases and 4 bases respectively, with 17 bases between them. This CDR3 region has 13 residues. The CDR3: CAYGLEGPYEQYF. CDR3 nucleotide sequence: TGTGCCTACGGTTTGGAGGGCCCTTACGAGCAGTACTTC.

The V and J genes are TRBV11-1 and TRBJ2-1, with 11 bases matching TRBD2. V shed 4 bases, J shed 9 bases, and the junction held 11 bases outside the gene matches. The germline gives CDR1 SGHAT, CDR2 FQDESV (reference sequence). The CDR3 totals 16 residues. The CDR3 sequence: CASSYLAGGPLGEQFF. The CDR3, as DNA: TGTGCCAGCAGCTACTTAGCGGGAGGGCCCCTGGGTGAGCAGTTCTTC.

This clonotype was recorded a few times. V and J are TRBV6-9 and TRBJ2-1, with 11 bases aligning to TRBD2. The CDR3 extends over 16 amino acids. Germline V gene lookup returns CDR1 MNHGY and CDR2 SVAAGI. V lost 3 bases to trimming and J lost 12 bases; unmatched junction nucleotides: 13. CDR3 region: CASSYEVAGGRDGQFF. DNA for the CDR3: TGTGCCAGCAGTTACGAAGTAGCGGGAGGGCGGGATGGGCAGTTCTTC.

In its sample, this clonotype was seen a few times. V is TRBV20-1 and J is TRBJ2-5; D gene uncertain. The germline V gene has CDR1 DFQATT and CDR2 SNEGSKA (reference sequence). V gave up 5 bases and J gave up 1 base, with 11 bases separating them. The CDR3 contains 13 residues. CDR3 sequence reads: CSALDPTQETQYF. CDR3 DNA sequence: TGCAGTGCTTTGGACCCAACCCAAGAGACCCAGTACTTC.

J is TRBJ2-2 and V is TRBV7-3; 13 nucleotides agree with TRBD2. Germline CDR1 reads SGHTA; CDR2 reads FQGTGA. This CDR3 has 17 residues. Trimming removed 4 bases from V and 6 bases from J; junction bases left unmatched: 8. The CDR3 DNA reads as TGTGCCAGCAGCTCCCTTGGACTAGCGGGAGCCCCCGGGGAGCTGTTTTTT. Translation: CASSSLGLAGAPGELFF.

Many counts were recorded for this clonotype. The rearrangement joins TRBV20-1 to TRBJ2-3, with TRBD2 identical over 11 bases. The CDR3 sequence is 15 residues long. Unmatched junction bases numbered 2, after V lost 0 bases and J lost 3 bases. Germline V lookup: CDR1 DFQATT, CDR2 SNEGSKA (reference sequence). The CDR3 protein is CSARDIAGGTDTQYF. The CDR3 nucleotides read TGCAGTGCTAGAGACATAGCGGGAGGGACAGATACGCAGTATTTT.

As for this clonotype: Given a much more abundant clone one base away, this may be a read error. This chain connects TRBV7-2 to TRBJ2-3; 7 bases match TRBD2. This CDR3 contains 17 residues. Germline CDR1 reads SGHTA; CDR2 reads FQGNSA. The CDR3 DNA reads TGTGCCAACAGCCCGACGTTGGGACTATATGTTACAGATACGCAGTATTTT. It specifies CANSPTLGLYVTDTQYF. The full variable domain, completed using reference TRBV7-2 and TRBJ2-3, is GAGVSQSPSNKVTEKGKDVELRCDPISGHTALYWYRQSLGQGLEFLIYFQGNSAPDKSGLPSDRFSAERTGGSVSTLTIQRTQQEDSAVYLCANSPTLGLYVTDTQYFGPGTRLTVL.

This clonotype was picked up many times. This chain connects TRBV20-1 to TRBJ2-1; D is unclear. Germline-derived CDR1 and CDR2 are DFQATT and SNEGSKA (reference sequence). V was clipped by 6 bases and J by 2 bases, with 17 bases between them. This CDR3 contains 15 residues. The CDR3 loop is CSAPRPSAAYNEQFF. CDR3 DNA: TGCAGTGCACCACGGCCTTCAGCCGCCTACAATGAGCAGTTCTTC.

This clonotype was counted many times. V gene TRBV4-3 combines with J gene TRBJ2-1; no definite D call. The CDR3 contains 15 residues. The V gene's germline CDR1 is LGHNA and CDR2 YSLEER. V shed 5 bases and J shed 0 bases, with 11 bases lying between them. The CDR3, as DNA: TGCGCCAGCAGCGTAAACAAAGTCTCCTACAATGAGCAGTTCTTC. Residues: CASSVNKVSYNEQFF.

The chain links TRBV6-1 to TRBJ1-5; tentative D call: TRBD1 (5 bases). CDR3 size: 16 residues. Germline CDR1 is MNHNS and CDR2 is SASEGT. V lost 7 bases and J lost 6, with 22 bases in between. CDR3 DNA: TGTGCCAGCATTCCCCATTCCCCGGCGGGGGTTCAGCCCCAGCATTTT. Its translation: CASIPHSPAGVQPQHF.

V and J are TRBV12-3 or TRBV12-4 and TRBJ2-7, with unresolved D. V was cut by 5 bases and J by 6 bases, with 14 bases left in between. CDR3 size: 13 residues. CDR3 sequence: CASSLGLLGEQYF. The CDR3 DNA sequence: TGTGCCAGCAGTCTCGGTTTACTCGGCGAGCAGTACTTC.

This chain connects TRBV30 to TRBJ2-7; no reliable D call. Germline CDR1 and CDR2: GTSNPN and SVGIG (reference sequence). Deletions cut 2 bases from V and 1 base from J, with 15 bases between. The CDR3 covers 15 residues. CDR3 loop: CAWSPPQDPSYEQYF. DNA of the CDR3: TGTGCCTGGAGTCCCCCCCAGGACCCTTCCTACGAGCAGTACTTC.

In its sample, this clonotype was seen many times. The J gene is TRBJ1-6, the V gene TRBV2, with D unclear. Germline CDR1 is SNHLY and CDR2 is FYNNEI. CDR3 length: 14 amino acids. The V end was cut by 3 bases, the J end by 5 bases, with 8 bases between. Written as DNA, the CDR3 is TGTGCCAGCAGTGAGAGGTGGGATAATTCACCCCTCCACTTT. Amino acid sequence: CASSERWDNSPLHF. The full variable domain, its missing parts supplied by reference TRBV2 and TRBJ1-6, is EPEVTQTPSHQVTQMGQEVILRCVPISNHLYFYWYRQILGQKVEFLVSFYNNEISEKSEIFDDQFSVERPDGSNFTLKIRSTKLEDSAMYFCASSERWDNSPLHFGNGTRLTVT.

The rearrangement links TRBV7-6 to TRBJ1-6; D gene uncertain. The CDR3 covers 16 residues. V was shortened by 5 bases and J by 4 bases, with 15 bases between the two germline ends. Germline CDR1 and CDR2: SGHVS and FNYEAQ. The CDR3 region is CASSPTASGYNSPLHF. The CDR3 DNA follows: TGTGCCAGCAGCCCTACAGCCTCGGGGTATAATTCACCCCTCCACTTT.

This clonotype showed up many times. V is TRBV12-3 or TRBV12-4 and J is TRBJ2-3, with 11 bases matching TRBD2. The CDR3 covers 16 residues. The ends lost 5 bases at V and 0 bases at J; junction bases unmatched: 4. The CDR3, as DNA: TGTGCCAGCAGTCTTCTAGCGGGAGGTAGCACAGATACGCAGTATTTT. It specifies CASSLLAGGSTDTQYF.

This clonotype was seen repeatedly, ten times or more. The chain couples TRBV12-3 or TRBV12-4 to TRBJ2-3, with D unclear. Trimming took 6 bases from V and 6 from J, leaving 22 bases between them. The CDR3 runs 16 residues. CDR3 sequence (DNA): TGTGCCAGCAGCCCCCTCGGGCAGGTCACCGGGGATACGCAGTATTTT. Translation gives CASSPLGQVTGDTQYF.

With respect to this clonotype: One end of the junction does not line up with germline, which may come from a read error. This sequence joins TRBV20-1 and TRBJ1-5, with 12 bases lining up with TRBD1. The germline V gene has CDR1 DFQATT and CDR2 SNEGSKA (reference sequence). This CDR3 region has 15 residues. The CDR3 DNA reads as TGCAGTGCCTCGATGGGGACAGGGGGCCGCCAGCCCCGGCATTTT. This gives the protein CSASMGTGGRQPRHF.

This clonotype has a count of ten or more. The CDR3 nucleotides read TGTGCCAGCAGCTTAGGCCTAGGGGTTTCCTACGAGCAGTACTTC. Translation gives CASSLGLGVSYEQYF. This chain joins TRBV13 and TRBJ2-7, with a tentative D call TRBD1 (5 bases). The V and J ends lost 0 bases and 1 base respectively, with 10 bases between them. The CDR3 sequence is 15 residues long. The V gene's germline CDR1 is PRHDT and CDR2 FYEKMQ (reference sequence).

In regard to this clonotype: Sequence at one end of the junction differs from germline and may be a read error. This chain links TRBV24-1 with TRBJ1-5; D uncertain. This CDR3 comprises 14 residues. Germline values: CDR1 KGHDR, CDR2 SFDVKD. Here the CDR3 reads CATSEWDSNQPRHF. CDR3 bases: TGTGCCACCAGTGAGTGGGATAGCAATCAGCCCCGGCATTTT.

The chain carries TRBV6-2 or TRBV6-3 and TRBJ2-1; a weak D match, TRBD2 (6 bases). Trimming shortened V by 0 bases and J by 2 bases, and 8 bases separated the two germline ends. Germline loops: CDR1 MNHEY, CDR2 SVGEGT. This CDR3 comprises 15 residues. DNA of the CDR3: TGTGCCAGCAGTTACTCGGAGGGTGCCTACAATGAGCAGTTCTTC. It encodes CASSYSEGAYNEQFF.

The J gene is TRBJ1-2, the V gene TRBV9; D may be TRBD1 (6 bases). The CDR3 covers 13 residues. Trimming stripped 2 bases from V and 8 bases from J, with 13 bases between. Germline V gene sequence: CDR1 SGDLS, CDR2 YYNGEE. CDR3 sequence reads: CASSVEGVRGYTF. The CDR3 coding sequence is TGTGCCAGCAGCGTCGAGGGGGTTCGCGGCTACACCTTC.

Points on this clonotype: Relative to the germline gene, one junction end is altered; a read error may explain this. The genes are TRBV4-1 and TRBJ1-5, with a weak D call TRBD1 (5 bases). CDR3 length: 17 residues. CDR1 and CDR2 (germline): MGHRA, YSYEKL. The CDR3 reads CAGSQPGTVYSNQPQHF. DNA for the CDR3: TGCGCCGGCAGCCAACCCGGGACGGTCTATAGCAATCAGCCCCAGCATTTT.

J is TRBJ2-5 and V is TRBV4-1, with D perhaps matching TRBD2 (6 bases). Germline-derived CDR1 and CDR2 are MGHRA and YSYEKL. V was pared by 0 bases and J by 3 bases, with 8 bases between. This CDR3 region has 14 residues. CDR3 residues: CASSQEASEETQYF. The DNA for the CDR3 is TGCGCCAGCAGCCAAGAGGCTAGCGAAGAGACCCAGTACTTC.